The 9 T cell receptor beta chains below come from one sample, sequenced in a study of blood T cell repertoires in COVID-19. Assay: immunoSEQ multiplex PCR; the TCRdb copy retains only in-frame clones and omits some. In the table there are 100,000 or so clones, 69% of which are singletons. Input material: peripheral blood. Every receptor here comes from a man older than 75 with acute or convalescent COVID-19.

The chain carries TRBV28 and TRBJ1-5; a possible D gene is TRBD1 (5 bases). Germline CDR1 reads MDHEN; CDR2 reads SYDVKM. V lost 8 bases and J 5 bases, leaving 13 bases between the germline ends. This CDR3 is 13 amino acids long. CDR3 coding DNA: TGTGCCAGCCGAAAAGGCAGGGATCAGCCCCAGCATTTT. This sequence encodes CASRKGRDQPQHF.

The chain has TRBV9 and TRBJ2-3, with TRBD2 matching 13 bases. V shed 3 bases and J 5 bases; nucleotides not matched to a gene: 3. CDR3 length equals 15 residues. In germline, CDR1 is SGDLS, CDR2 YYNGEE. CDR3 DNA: TGTGCCAGCAGCGGGACTAGCGGGAGAAGAGATACGCAGTATTTT. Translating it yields CASSGTSGRRDTQYF. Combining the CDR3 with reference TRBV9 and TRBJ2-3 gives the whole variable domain DSGVTQTPKHLITATGQRVTLRCSPRSGDLSVYWYQQSLDQGLQFLIQYYNGEERAKGNILERFSAQQFPDLHSELNLSSLELGDSALYFCASSGTSGRRDTQYFGPGTRLTVL.

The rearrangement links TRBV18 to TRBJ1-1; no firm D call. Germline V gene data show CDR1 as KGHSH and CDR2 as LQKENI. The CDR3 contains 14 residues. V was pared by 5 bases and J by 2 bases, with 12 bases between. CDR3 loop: CASSSKAVNTEAFF. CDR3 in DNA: TGTGCCAGCTCATCTAAGGCGGTCAACACTGAAGCTTTCTTT.

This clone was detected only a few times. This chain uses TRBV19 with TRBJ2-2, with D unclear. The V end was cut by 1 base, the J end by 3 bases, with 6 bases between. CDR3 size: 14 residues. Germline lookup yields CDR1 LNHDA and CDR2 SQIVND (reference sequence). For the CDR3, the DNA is TGTGCCAGTAGTATAGCAGTCTACACCGGGGAGCTGTTTTTT. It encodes CASSIAVYTGELFF.

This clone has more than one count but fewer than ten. The CDR3 spells CASSFLARQPTDTQYF. The CDR3 DNA reads as TGTGCCAGCAGCTTTCTTGCGCGGCAACCCACAGATACGCAGTATTTT. The rearrangement uses TRBV5-6 and TRBJ2-3; D not resolved. Germline CDR1 SGHDT, CDR2 YYEEEE. There are 16 residues in the CDR3. Trimming shortened V by 2 bases and J by 2 bases, and 15 bases separated the two germline ends.

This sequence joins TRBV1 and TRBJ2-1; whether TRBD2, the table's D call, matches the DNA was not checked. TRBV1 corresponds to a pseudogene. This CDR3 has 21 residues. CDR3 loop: CTSSQERGGASGRAGYNEQFF. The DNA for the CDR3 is TGCACCAGCAGCCAAGAAAGAGGAGGGGCTAGCGGGAGGGCAGGATACAATGAGCAGTTCTTC.

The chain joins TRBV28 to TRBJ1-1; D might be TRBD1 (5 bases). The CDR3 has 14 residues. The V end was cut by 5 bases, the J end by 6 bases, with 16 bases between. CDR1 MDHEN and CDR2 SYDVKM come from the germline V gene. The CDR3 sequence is CASSQGHARAEAFF. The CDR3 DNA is TGTGCCAGCAGTCAAGGACATGCAAGGGCTGAAGCTTTCTTT.

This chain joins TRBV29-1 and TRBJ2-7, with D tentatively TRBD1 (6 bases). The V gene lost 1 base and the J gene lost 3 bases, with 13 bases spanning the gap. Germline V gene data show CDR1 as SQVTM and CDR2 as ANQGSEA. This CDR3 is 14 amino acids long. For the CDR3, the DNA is TGCAGCGTTGAAGGGGTAGCGACAGGCTACGAGCAGTACTTC. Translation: CSVEGVATGYEQYF.

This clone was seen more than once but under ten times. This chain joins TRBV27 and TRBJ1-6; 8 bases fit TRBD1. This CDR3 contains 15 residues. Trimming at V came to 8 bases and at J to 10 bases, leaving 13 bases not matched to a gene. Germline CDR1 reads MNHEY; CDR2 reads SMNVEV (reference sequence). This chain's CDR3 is CASQIRQGHNSPLHF. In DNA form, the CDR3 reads TGTGCCAGCCAGATTAGACAGGGGCACAACTCACCCCTCCACTTT.